These 13 T cell receptor beta chains were sequenced from one sample in a study of PD-1 blockade in classical Hodgkin lymphoma. Data came from immunoSEQ multiplex PCR; TCRdb stores just in-frame clones and leaves some out. Altogether 25,000 to 30,000 clones are present, 70% being singletons, with the ten largest covering around 28%. Every patient experienced relapse after autologous stem cell transplantation, and brentuximab vedotin exposure varied. The material was peripheral blood mononuclear cells (PBMCs), obtained before the second cycle of nivolumab. These receptor sequences come from a human donor with classical Hodgkin lymphoma.

This clone was observed once. This chain links TRBV27 with TRBJ2-1; D unresolved. This CDR3 region has 14 residues. V was cut by 3 bases and J by 6 bases, with 12 bases left in between. Germline CDR1 is MNHEY and CDR2 is SMNVEV (reference sequence). CDR3 in amino acids: CASSFLPVFNEQFF. The CDR3 DNA follows: TGTGCCAGCAGTTTTCTTCCAGTATTCAATGAGCAGTTCTTC.

CDR3 loop: CASSELAGGSYEQYF. The CDR3 DNA is TGTGCCAGCAGTGAATTAGCGGGAGGCTCCTACGAGCAGTACTTC. The V call is TRBV2, the J call TRBJ2-7, with 10 bases fitting TRBD2. The V segment lost 2 bases and the J segment 0 bases; nucleotides outside the gene matches: 1. This CDR3 region has 15 residues. Germline V gives CDR1 SNHLY, CDR2 FYNNEI.

This clone was recorded only once. CDR3 nucleotides: TGTGCCAGTAGTATTCCCCCTTTGGGGTATGGCTACACCTTC. This codes for CASSIPPLGYGYTF. This sequence joins TRBV19 and TRBJ1-2; the D is unclear. Trimming shortened V by 3 bases and J by 5 bases, and 13 bases separated the two germline ends. The length of the CDR3 is 14 residues. In germline, CDR1 is LNHDA, CDR2 SQIVND (reference sequence).

The chain is built from TRBV5-1 and TRBJ1-5, with no clear D. The CDR3 is 13 residues long. CDR1 is SGHRS, CDR2 YFSETQ, per germline. Between the trimmed V and J ends, which lost 5 bases and 5 bases, there was a span of 11 bases. CDR3: CASSPGEDQPQHF. The DNA of the CDR3 is TGCGCCAGCAGTCCCGGCGAAGATCAGCCCCAGCATTTT.

The CDR3 coding sequence is TGTGCCAGTAGTATCTTGGGGACAGGGGGTGTAGAGACCCAGTACTTC. It yields the protein CASSILGTGGVETQYF. The J gene is TRBJ2-5, the V gene TRBV19; 11 bases fit TRBD1. After removal of 3 bases from V and 4 bases from J, the junction contained 7 bases not matched to a gene. Germline CDR1 LNHDA, CDR2 SQIVND (reference sequence). The CDR3 spans 16 residues.

This clone was detected only a few times. The V and J genes are TRBV21-1 and TRBJ2-1; the table calls TRBD2, which could not be checked here. TRBV21-1 is described as a pseudogene. CDR3 length equals 15 residues. The CDR3 loop is CASSKRLAGETEQFF. In DNA, the CDR3 is TGTGCCAGCAGCAAACGGCTAGCGGGAGAAACTGAGCAGTTCTTC.

V usage is TRBV29-1 and J usage is TRBJ1-1; D call uncertain. The CDR3 sequence is 10 residues long. CDR1 and CDR2 (germline): SQVTM, ANQGSEA. Trimming left V 7 bases short and J 3 bases short, with 6 bases between. The CDR3 DNA is TGCAGCGCCACTGACACTGAAGCTTTCTTT. Its translation: CSATDTEAFF. The full variable domain, completed using reference TRBV29-1 and TRBJ1-1, is SAVISQKPSRDICQRGTSLTIQCQVDSQVTMMFWYRQQPGQSLTLIATANQGSEATYESGFVIDKFPISRPNLTFSTLTVSNMSPEDSSIYLCSATDTEAFFGQGTRLTVV.

The chain uses TRBV30 and TRBJ2-3; 10 positions match TRBD2. The trim removed 3 bases at V and 6 bases at J, leaving 12 bases unmatched. CDR1 and CDR2 (germline): GTSNPN, SVGIG (reference sequence). This CDR3 is built from 16 residues. The CDR3 sequence: CAWRPGTSALRDTQYF. Written as DNA, the CDR3 is TGTGCCTGGAGACCCGGGACTAGCGCTCTCAGGGATACGCAGTATTTT.

The CDR3 DNA follows: TGTGCCAGTAGTATACTCCCCGTAGGGGGTGTTCAAGAGACCCAGTACTTC. It specifies CASSILPVGGVQETQYF. The J gene is TRBJ2-5, the V gene TRBV19; TRBD1 is a possible D gene (6 bases). This CDR3 is 17 amino acids long. V was shortened by 2 bases and J by 2 bases, with 18 bases between the two germline ends. Germline values: CDR1 LNHDA, CDR2 SQIVND (reference sequence). The full variable domain, with the rest looked up from reference TRBV19 and TRBJ2-5, is DGGITQSPKYLFRKEGQNVTLSCEQNLNHDAMYWYRQDPGQGLRLIYYSQIVNDFQKGDIAEGYSVSREKKESFPLTVTSAQKNPTAFYLCASSILPVGGVQETQYFGPGTRLLVL.

The chain employs TRBV7-2 and TRBJ2-3; 7 bases line up with TRBD2. V shed 2 bases and J 3 bases; nucleotides not matched to a gene: 11. Looked up from germline, CDR1 is SGHTA and CDR2 is FQGNSA. The CDR3 runs to 17 residues. The CDR3 here is CASSLTPGRIQTDTQYF. In DNA, the CDR3 is TGTGCCAGCAGCTTAACGCCCGGGAGGATCCAAACAGATACGCAGTATTTT.

The chain couples TRBV6-1 to TRBJ1-2; D is perhaps TRBD1 (6 bases). This CDR3 is 13 amino acids long. Germline CDR1 is MNHNS and CDR2 is SASEGT. V lost 2 bases and J 4 bases, leaving 8 bases between the germline ends. For the CDR3, the DNA is TGTGCCAGCAGTGAATTGGGGGCCTATGGCTACACCTTC. Translated: CASSELGAYGYTF.

This clone was seen only once. The rearrangement uses TRBV9 and TRBJ2-2; no reliable D call. Germline values: CDR1 SGDLS, CDR2 YYNGEE. The V end was cut by 4 bases, the J end by 3 bases, with 13 bases between. The CDR3 loop spans 15 amino acids. CDR3 DNA sequence: TGTGCCAGCAGCCCCGGGTTCTTTTACACCGGGGAGCTGTTTTTT. As protein: CASSPGFFYTGELFF.

This clone has a handful of counts. The chain carries TRBV15 and TRBJ1-3; possible D gene TRBD1, 5 bases. Between the trimmed V and J ends, which lost 3 bases and 8 bases, there was a span of 11 bases. This CDR3 spans 13 amino acids. Germline V gene lookup returns CDR1 LNHNV and CDR2 YYDKDF (reference sequence). Here the CDR3 reads CATSSPGRDTIYF. In DNA, the CDR3 is TGTGCCACCAGCAGTCCGGGGCGAGACACCATATATTTT.